Below, one T cell receptor beta chain is given with its context. The antigen it recognizes is unknown. Per-nucleotide qualities are absent, and no much larger clonotype sits a single base away. Participants in the prospective study were aged about 18 to 95 years, lived in 20 to 25 United States geographic areas, and enrolled through a virtual design. In the prospective study, participants were assigned to cohorts based on the clinical history participants reported in a screening survey and a study questionnaire. For ImmuneRACE Cohort 3, a participant was defined as recovered based on two consecutive negative NP/OP PCR tests, clearance by a healthcare professional, or resolution of symptoms. Mobile phlebotomists in the prospective study collected whole blood, serum and a nasopharyngeal or oropharyngeal swab from every participant. Additional blood draws and questionnaires over an approximately 2-month period could optionally be provided by prospective study participants. Before DNA extraction, prospective study blood samples were shipped either frozen or at room temperature.

TCRbeta CDR3 regions were amplified from genomic DNA using the immunoSEQ Assay, a bias-controlled multiplex PCR. In the authors' own workflow: The number of nucleated cells in each sample was estimated from the amplification of reference gene primers within the assay. Sequence reads were collapsed and filtered to measure the absolute abundance of every unique TCRbeta CDR3 rearrangement. For each sample, productive Simpson clonality was calculated by taking the square root of Simpson's diversity index across productive rearrangements. The immuneACCESS repertoire file appears here via TCRdb, limited to in-frame rearrangements. These files lack a portion of the clones; in checked studies, under half of the deficit traces to unresolved V genes, and the cause of the others is not known. The DNA was the basis for D and trimming; V, J and clone size are from that table. The sample profile shows about 290,000 clones; 89% of them were found once. Less than 2% of the sample belongs to the ten largest clones.

This sample is drawn from a study of blood T cell repertoires in COVID-19 (TCRdb year 2020). In the study overall: Collaborator samples came from the United States, Italy and Spain and covered acute and convalescent phases of COVID-19. The prospective study material was composed of cDNA or gDNA derived from T cells, B-cell-depleted T cells, or PBMCs. The dataset comprised deeply sampled blood TCRbeta repertoires from subjects exposed to, actively infected with, or recovered from COVID-19. Where available, HLA class I and class II types were obtained from metadata supplied by the sample provider rather than from assay-based typing. The repertoires were released in a freely available public database meant as a resource for research on the immune response to SARS-CoV-2. Sample metadata almost always included a de-identified subject ID, COVID-19 status, age in years and sex. Samples came from the ongoing ImmuneRACE study (first 160 participants) plus 1,254 subjects from 6 global collaborators.

What the study reported, not specific to this receptor: The amount of clinical and demographic metadata varied by source and participant and was provided uncurated.

The germline V gene sets CDR1 to KGHSH and CDR2 to LQKENI. Including cysteine and phenylalanine, the CDR3 has 17 amino acids. The read is trimmed to its CDR3 DNA, 51 bases read in frame from base 1. V trim: 2 bases; J trim: 5 bases; unmatched bases: 10. The sequence joins TRBV18 to TRBJ2-1; 9 nucleotides in the junction match TRBD1. This sequence originates from a woman in her forties who had recovered from COVID-19. The sample comprised PBMCs or T cells enriched from blood (not recorded which). CDR3 protein: CASSPRLGTGPDNEQFF. The DNA sequence is given as TGTGCCAGCTCACCAAGGTTGGGGACAGGGCCTGACAATGAGCAGTTCTTC. Where the CDR3 stops, the reference TRBV18 and TRBJ2-1 genes take over; the full variable domain is NAGVMQNPRHLVRRRGQEARLRCSPMKGHSHVYWYRQLPEEGLKFMVYLQKENIIDESGMPKERFSAEFPKEGPSILRIQQVVRGDSAAYFCASSPRLGTGPDNEQFFGPGTRLTVL.